The 8 T cell receptor beta chains given below trace back to one sample, sequenced in a study of blood T cell repertoires in COVID-19 (dated by TCRdb to about 2020). The method was the immunoSEQ multiplex PCR assay. In its TCRdb copy, this immuneACCESS table keeps in-frame sequences only and misses some clones. Where compared with another copy, unresolved V genes explain less than half of these, and the others have no known cause. The sample has 130,000 to 150,000 clones on record, 84% of them singletons. Of the sample, more than 4.5% falls within the top ten clones. Sequenced material: PBMCs or T cells enriched from blood (not recorded which). Receptor source: a woman between 50 and 59 years old who had been exposed to COVID-19.

CDR3 sequence (DNA): TGTGCCAGCAGCTCATTAGCGGGAGGTTCAAATGAGCAGTTCTTC. Protein product: CASSSLAGGSNEQFF. The V and J genes are TRBV5-6 and TRBJ2-1, with 10 bases matching TRBD2. J gave up 7 bases and V 3 bases, and 7 bases lay outside the gene matches. The CDR3 has 15 amino acids. Germline CDR1 is SGHDT and CDR2 is YYEEEE. Full variable domain (remainder filled in from reference TRBV5-6 and TRBJ2-1): DAGVTQSPTHLIKTRGQQVTLRCSPKSGHDTVSWYQQALGQGPQFIFQYYEEEERQRGNFPDRFSGHQFPNYSSELNVNALLLGDSALYLCASSSLAGGSNEQFFGPGTRLTVL.

This clone was observed many times. This chain uses TRBV7-2 with TRBJ2-1; D unclear. This CDR3 comprises 11 residues. Trimming removed 4 bases at V and 6 bases at J, with 4 bases between. The germline V gene has CDR1 SGHTA and CDR2 FQGNSA. The CDR3 DNA is TGTGCCAGCAGCTCGGGCAATGAGCAGTTCTTC. This encodes CASSSGNEQFF.

The DNA for the CDR3 is TGTGCCAGTAGTACTGGGGAGTACGAGCAGTACTTC. Translating it yields CASSTGEYEQYF. This rearrangement joins TRBV19 to TRBJ2-7; TRBD2 might be the D (5 bases). V dropped 4 bases and J dropped 4 bases, with 8 bases sitting between them. The CDR3 runs to 12 residues. Germline CDR1 LNHDA, CDR2 SQIVND (reference sequence).

This clone was detected once. The chain combines TRBV7-2 with TRBJ2-7; 8 bases agree with TRBD2. V lost 1 base to trimming and J lost 4 bases; unmatched junction nucleotides: 9. The CDR3 loop spans 16 amino acids. Germline values: CDR1 SGHTA, CDR2 FQGNSA. CDR3: CASSLVGVTGGYEQYF. The CDR3 DNA reads as TGTGCCAGCAGCTTAGTTGGGGTGACGGGGGGGTACGAGCAGTACTTC.

The chain combines TRBV15 with TRBJ1-5; no clear D. V gave up 5 bases and J gave up 4 bases, with 6 bases separating them. Germline CDR1 LNHNV, CDR2 YYDKDF (reference sequence). This CDR3 contains 12 residues. The CDR3 DNA follows: TGTGCCACCAGCGGCCAAAATCAGCCCCAGCATTTT. This sequence encodes CATSGQNQPQHF.

Notes on this clone: In the same sample, other DNA sequences code for this CDR3. The gene calls are TRBV18 and TRBJ1-1, with a weak D call TRBD1 (6 bases). Germline CDR1 reads KGHSH; CDR2 reads LQKENI. This CDR3 region has 14 residues. Trimming pared 3 bases from V and 5 bases from J, leaving 13 bases between. CDR3 protein: CASSPGQGRTEAFF. CDR3 coding DNA: TGTGCCAGCTCACCGGGGCAGGGGAGAACTGAAGCTTTCTTT. The full variable domain, its missing parts supplied by reference TRBV18 and TRBJ1-1, is NAGVMQNPRHLVRRRGQEARLRCSPMKGHSHVYWYRQLPEEGLKFMVYLQKENIIDESGMPKERFSAEFPKEGPSILRIQQVVRGDSAAYFCASSPGQGRTEAFFGQGTRLTVV.

The gene calls are TRBV12-5 and TRBJ1-3; unclear D gene. The CDR3 runs to 15 residues. Trimming shortened V by 3 bases and J by 3 bases, and 12 bases separated the two germline ends. Germline V gives CDR1 LGHNT, CDR2 FRNRAP. The CDR3 DNA is TGTGCTAGTGGTTTAGGAGGCCGGATTGGAAACACCATATATTTT. It is translated as CASGLGGRIGNTIYF.

The chain employs TRBV6-2 or TRBV6-3 and TRBJ2-1, with D perhaps matching TRBD2 (6 bases). V lost 6 bases and J 9 bases, leaving 18 bases between the germline ends. Germline V gene lookup returns CDR1 MNHEY and CDR2 SVGEGT. The CDR3 length is 14 residues. CDR3 in DNA: TGTGCCAGCAGCAGACTAGGAGGGGATGGTGAGCAGTTCTTC. Its protein is CASSRLGGDGEQFF.